These 29 T cell receptor beta chains originate from one sample sequenced in a study of identifying expanded T cells in peripheral blood. Produced via immunoSEQ multiplex PCR; TCRdb's table is partial and in-frame only. This sample has about 97,000 clones, with around 88% found just once. The sequenced sample consisted of blood. The origin of the receptors is a person aged 18-69 years in good health.

The V call is TRBV19, the J call TRBJ2-7; weak D call: TRBD1 (5 bases). Trimming shortened V by 6 bases and J by 0 bases, and 9 bases separated the two germline ends. Germline-derived CDR1 and CDR2 are LNHDA and SQIVND (reference sequence). This CDR3 has 13 amino acids. CDR3 in amino acids: CASREQASYEQYF. Written as DNA, the CDR3 is TGTGCCAGTAGGGAACAGGCCTCCTACGAGCAGTACTTC.

The CDR3, as DNA: TGTGCCAGCAGCTTAACTAGCGGGGAGAACTTAAATACGCAGTATTTT. Its translation is CASSLTSGENLNTQYF. The V gene is TRBV7-2, the J gene TRBJ2-3; TRBD2 matches 10 bases. Unmatched junction bases numbered 9, after V lost 2 bases and J lost 7 bases. This CDR3 is 16 amino acids long. Germline V gene data show CDR1 as SGHTA and CDR2 as FQGNSA.

V and J are TRBV7-9 and TRBJ2-3, with TRBD2 as a possible D gene (5 bases). CDR1 and CDR2 (germline): SEHNR, FQNEAQ (reference sequence). The V and J ends lost 8 bases and 6 bases respectively, with 9 bases between them. CDR3 length equals 11 residues. The CDR3 sequence: CASRSGDTQYF. The CDR3 nucleotides are TGTGCCAGCCGATCGGGGGATACGCAGTATTTT.

J is TRBJ2-4 and V is TRBV5-1, with 9 positions matching TRBD1. This CDR3 has 20 residues. The V segment lost 4 bases and the J segment 0 bases; nucleotides outside the gene matches: 17. CDR1 is SGHRS, CDR2 YFSETQ, per germline. CDR3 sequence reads: CASSPDRGYTWTLAKNIQYF. The CDR3 region has the DNA TGCGCCAGCAGCCCCGACAGGGGGTATACTTGGACCCTAGCCAAAAACATTCAGTACTTC.

V usage is TRBV6-5 and J usage is TRBJ2-1; D remains ambiguous. This CDR3 comprises 15 residues. From germline, CDR1 is MNHEY and CDR2 SVGAGI. The V end lost 4 bases, the J end lost 4 bases, and 14 bases lay between the germline ends. This CDR3 reads CASSLRQATYNEQFF. The CDR3 nucleotides are TGTGCCAGCAGTTTAAGACAAGCCACTTACAATGAGCAGTTCTTC.

The V and J genes are TRBV9 and TRBJ2-5, with 11 bases lining up with TRBD1. After removal of 1 base from V and 2 bases from J, the junction contained 4 bases not matched to a gene. CDR1 is SGDLS and CDR2 is YYNGEE in the germline V gene. This CDR3 is 16 amino acids long. DNA for the CDR3: TGTGCCAGCAGCGTAACCGGGACAGGGGGGCAAGAGACCCAGTACTTC. It specifies CASSVTGTGGQETQYF.

This clone was recorded once. The chain employs TRBV18 and TRBJ2-5; D is unclear. CDR3 length equals 12 residues. Trimming pared 3 bases from V and 5 bases from J, leaving 7 bases between. Looked up from germline, CDR1 is KGHSH and CDR2 is LQKENI. For the CDR3, the DNA is TGTGCCAGCTCACCCGGTGTGGAGACCCAGTACTTC. Translated, it gives CASSPGVETQYF. The full variable domain, with the rest looked up from reference TRBV18 and TRBJ2-5, is NAGVMQNPRHLVRRRGQEARLRCSPMKGHSHVYWYRQLPEEGLKFMVYLQKENIIDESGMPKERFSAEFPKEGPSILRIQQVVRGDSAAYFCASSPGVETQYFGPGTRLLVL.

This sequence joins TRBV9 and TRBJ2-5; 9 bases are shared with TRBD2. V lost 0 bases and J lost 5; bases outside the gene matches: 5. Germline lookup yields CDR1 SGDLS and CDR2 YYNGEE. CDR3 length equals 15 residues. CDR3 bases: TGTGCCAGCAGCGTAGGGCTAGCGGGGTTGGAGACCCAGTACTTC. Its translation: CASSVGLAGLETQYF. The full variable domain, rest sourced from reference TRBV9 and TRBJ2-5, is DSGVTQTPKHLITATGQRVTLRCSPRSGDLSVYWYQQSLDQGLQFLIQYYNGEERAKGNILERFSAQQFPDLHSELNLSSLELGDSALYFCASSVGLAGLETQYFGPGTRLLVL.

The rearrangement links TRBV4-3 to TRBJ2-3; weak D call: TRBD2 (6 bases). Trimming stripped 1 base from V and 2 bases from J, with 13 bases between. CDR3 length equals 16 residues. The germline gives CDR1 LGHNA, CDR2 YSLEER. CDR3 loop: CASSQGGGRDTDTQYF. The CDR3 DNA follows: TGCGCCAGCAGCCAAGGTGGAGGGCGCGACACAGATACGCAGTATTTT.

The chain uses TRBV5-4 and TRBJ2-7; D possibly corresponds to TRBD1 (6 bases). Germline CDR1 and CDR2: SGHNT and YYREEE (reference sequence). The CDR3 covers 16 residues. Trimming removed 4 bases at V and 0 bases at J, with 17 bases between. The CDR3 loop reads CASSPQGGGSSYEQYF. CDR3 nucleotides: TGTGCCAGCAGCCCCCAAGGTGGGGGCAGCTCCTACGAGCAGTACTTC. Looking up the rest from reference TRBV5-4 and TRBJ2-7 gives the full variable domain: ETGVTQSPTHLIKTRGQQVTLRCSSQSGHNTVSWYQQALGQGPQFIFQYYREEENGRGNFPPRFSGLQFPNYSSELNVNALELDDSALYLCASSPQGGGSSYEQYFGPGTRLTVT.

The J gene is TRBJ2-2, the V gene TRBV7-6, with unresolved D. From germline, CDR1 is SGHVS and CDR2 FNYEAQ. Trimming left V 0 bases short and J 8 bases short, with 7 bases between. The CDR3 totals 13 residues. CDR3 DNA sequence: TGTGCCAGCAGCTTAGCGCTGGGGGGGGAGCTGTTTTTT. Amino acid sequence: CASSLALGGELFF.

The rearrangement links TRBV5-6 to TRBJ2-4; 9 nucleotides line up with TRBD2. The CDR3 has 16 amino acids. Germline assignment: CDR1 SGHDT and CDR2 YYEEEE. The trim removed 4 bases at V and 0 bases at J, leaving 5 bases unmatched. The CDR3 region is CASSGASGVAKNIQYF. The CDR3 DNA sequence: TGTGCCAGCAGCGGAGCTAGCGGGGTAGCCAAAAACATTCAGTACTTC.

The chain joins TRBV5-1 to TRBJ2-5; no clear D gene. CDR3 length: 11 amino acids. CDR1 and CDR2 from the germline V gene are SGHRS and YFSETQ. V was shortened by 0 bases and J by 4 bases, with 1 base between the two germline ends. CDR3 bases: TGCGCCAGCAGCTTGGCAGAGACCCAGTACTTC. Its protein is CASSLAETQYF.

CDR3 sequence reads: CASSQDTGDEKLFF. The CDR3 DNA follows: TGCGCCAGCAGCCAGGACACAGGGGACGAAAAACTGTTTTTT. The chain carries TRBV23-1 and TRBJ1-4; TRBD1 matches 7 bases. TRBV23-1 is an open reading frame, and its role is uncertain. The junction had 9 bases not matched to a gene; V was cut back by 6 bases and J by 8 bases. The CDR3 is 14 residues long.

This clone has only a few counts. CDR3 amino acids: CASSFGTGQGYTF. CDR3 in DNA: TGTGCCAGCAGCTTTGGGACAGGGCAAGGCTACACCTTC. The V and J genes are TRBV7-2 and TRBJ1-2, with TRBD1 matching 9 bases. The CDR3 totals 13 residues. V dropped 3 bases and J dropped 8; count of bases not matched to a gene: 4. From germline, CDR1 is SGHTA and CDR2 FQGNSA.

The chain carries TRBV10-3 and TRBJ1-2; TRBD1 is a possible D gene (6 bases). Germline V gene sequence: CDR1 ENHRY, CDR2 SYGVKD. V was clipped by 4 bases and J by 3 bases, with 6 bases between them. The CDR3 loop spans 12 amino acids. The CDR3 coding sequence is TGTGCCATCAGTGCAGGGGACTATGGCTACACCTTC. Protein sequence: CAISAGDYGYTF.

The CDR3 DNA is TGTGCCATCGGGGGACAGGTACCTTATGGCTACACCTTC. The encoded protein is CAIGGQVPYGYTF. The chain couples TRBV10-3 to TRBJ1-2; 8 bases line up with TRBD1. Germline V gives CDR1 ENHRY, CDR2 SYGVKD. V lost 8 bases, J lost 5 bases, and 7 bases stayed unmatched. The CDR3 is 13 residues long.

Here the CDR3 reads CASDMLQGNTEAFF. DNA for the CDR3: TGTGCCTCCGATATGCTACAGGGAAACACTGAAGCTTTCTTT. The rearrangement links TRBV2 to TRBJ1-1, with D possibly TRBD1 on 6 matching bases. V lost 11 bases, J lost 2 bases, and 18 bases lay in between. The CDR3 runs 14 residues. Germline-derived CDR1 and CDR2 are SNHLY and FYNNEI.

For the CDR3, the DNA is TGTGCCAGCAGTAAGCAGGGCTATGAGCAGTTCTTC. This translates into CASSKQGYEQFF. This rearrangement joins TRBV6-1 to TRBJ2-1; TRBD1 is a possible D gene (5 bases). Germline V lookup: CDR1 MNHNS, CDR2 SASEGT. V lost 5 bases and J lost 8, with 10 bases in between. CDR3 size: 12 residues.

The gene calls are TRBV7-2 and TRBJ2-2; D perhaps matches TRBD2 (5 bases). Trimming pared 6 bases from V and 7 bases from J, leaving 12 bases between. CDR3 length: 13 residues. Germline assignment: CDR1 SGHTA and CDR2 FQGNSA. CDR3 sequence (DNA): TGTGCCAGCAGTCGTCGTCGGGACGGGGAGCTGTTTTTT. Protein product: CASSRRRDGELFF. Based on the CDR3 plus reference TRBV7-2 and TRBJ2-2, the full variable domain is GAGVSQSPSNKVTEKGKDVELRCDPISGHTALYWYRQSLGQGLEFLIYFQGNSAPDKSGLPSDRFSAERTGGSVSTLTIQRTQQEDSAVYLCASSRRRDGELFFGEGSRLTVL.

This clone was found once. CDR3 DNA: TGTGCCAGCAGCGGACAGCTGAACTATGGCTACACCTTC. Its translation: CASSGQLNYGYTF. The chain uses TRBV7-9 and TRBJ1-2; D is possibly TRBD1 (6 bases). V was trimmed by 5 bases and J by 2 bases, leaving 9 bases between them. This CDR3 comprises 13 residues. Germline V lookup: CDR1 SEHNR, CDR2 FQNEAQ (reference sequence).

This chain links TRBV5-1 with TRBJ1-5, with D possibly being TRBD1 (6 bases). V was trimmed by 0 bases and J by 6 bases, leaving 10 bases between them. Germline-derived CDR1 and CDR2 are SGHRS and YFSETQ. There are 14 residues in the CDR3. The CDR3 loop reads CASSLVGGVQPQHF. CDR3 bases: TGCGCCAGCAGCTTGGTCGGGGGCGTTCAGCCCCAGCATTTT.

J is TRBJ2-3 and V is TRBV10-3; D is perhaps TRBD1 (6 bases). V was shortened by 10 bases and J by 4 bases, with 18 bases between the two germline ends. Germline V lookup: CDR1 ENHRY, CDR2 SYGVKD. This CDR3 is 14 amino acids long. CDR3 nucleotides: TGTGCCACCCGGCCTGTGGGGGCCCCAGATACGCAGTATTTT. It codes for CATRPVGAPDTQYF.

The gene calls are TRBV27 and TRBJ2-5, with 9 bases lining up with TRBD1. V trimming: 6 bases; J trimming: 5 bases; junction bases outside the gene matches: 4. Germline V gives CDR1 MNHEY, CDR2 SMNVEV (reference sequence). This CDR3 is built from 13 residues. For the CDR3, the DNA is TGTGCCAGCAGCTACAGGGGGCTGGAGACCCAGTACTTC. It yields the protein CASSYRGLETQYF.

This clone was detected only once. The V gene is TRBV5-1, the J gene TRBJ2-7; no reliable D call. The V end lost 4 bases, the J end lost 6 bases, and 17 bases lay between the germline ends. Germline CDR1 and CDR2: SGHRS and YFSETQ. This CDR3 has 14 amino acids. The CDR3 DNA sequence: TGCGCCAGCAGCCCTCCGGCCTCTCCTGGCGAGCAGTACTTC. Translation gives CASSPPASPGEQYF. Supplemented by reference TRBV5-1 and TRBJ2-7, the full variable domain reads KAGVTQTPRYLIKTRGQQVTLSCSPISGHRSVSWYQQTPGQGLQFLFEYFSETQRNKGNFPGRFSGRQFSNSRSEMNVSTLELGDSALYLCASSPPASPGEQYFGPGTRLTVT.

The chain uses TRBV28 and TRBJ2-7, with D maybe TRBD1 (6 bases). The V gene's germline CDR1 is MDHEN and CDR2 SYDVKM. This CDR3 contains 15 residues. Between the trimmed V and J ends, which lost 6 bases and 3 bases, there was a span of 18 bases. In nucleotides, the CDR3 is TGTGCCAGCAGCCCCAGGGACATTCGGGTCTACGAGCAGTACTTC. This encodes CASSPRDIRVYEQYF.

The rearrangement links TRBV27 to TRBJ1-5; possible D gene TRBD1, 6 bases. Per germline, CDR1 MNHEY and CDR2 SMNVEV (reference sequence). V lost 8 bases and J lost 5, with 19 bases in between. CDR3 size: 15 residues. The CDR3 sequence is CASSNRDGRDQPQHF. CDR3 nucleotides: TGTGCCAGCTCCAACAGGGACGGGAGGGATCAGCCCCAGCATTTT.

This chain joins TRBV5-1 and TRBJ2-7, with 10 bases matching TRBD2. The CDR3 contains 14 residues. In germline, CDR1 is SGHRS, CDR2 YFSETQ. V lost 4 bases and J lost 1; bases outside the gene matches: 2. The CDR3 DNA is TGCGCCAGCAGCCTTAGCGGGGGGTCCTACGAGCAGTACTTC. The encoded protein is CASSLSGGSYEQYF.

CDR3 loop: CASSVGNDPYEQYF. DNA for the CDR3: TGTGCCAGCAGCGTAGGTAACGATCCCTACGAGCAGTACTTC. This chain joins TRBV9 and TRBJ2-5; D is unclear. The closer fit of TRBJ2-7 to the DNA end suggests the J call may be wrong. The CDR3 spans 14 residues. Germline CDR1 SGDLS, CDR2 YYNGEE.